Sequencing of this T cell receptor (beta chain) was carried out in a study of vaccination effects on CD4 cells after COVID-19. Study-wide background: Each participant was administered two doses of either the BNT162b2 or the mRNA-1273 vaccine. General observations from the study: Clones induced by infection and by vaccine showed marked clonal contraction late after vaccination.

Antigen-specific CD4+ T cell clonotypes were called by their expansion after viral peptide-pool culture in ViraFEST. With roughly nine days of culture completed, CD4+ T cells were isolated. Neither prior SARS-CoV-2 infection nor positive nucleocapsid antibodies were present in the vaccine recipients. About 2 million PBMC were seeded per well and grown in the presence of roughly 11 IU/ml IL-2 and about 10 ug/ml peptides. The repertoire was sequenced with immunoSEQ multiplex PCR; TCRdb's copy has only in-frame clones and lacks some. The table lists roughly 50,000 clones, just under 80% of them singletons. In regard to this clone: What it recognizes is unknown.

The sample in question was CD4+ T cells from PBMCs cultured with HCoV-OC43 spike peptides, obtained before COVID-19 vaccination. The subset denotes: HCoV-OC43 spike overlapping peptide pool stimulation. This sequence was found in a human donor who received a COVID-19 vaccine.

Here the CDR3 reads CASATLAGNTIYF. In DNA, the CDR3 is TGTGCTAGTGCCACCCTAGCTGGAAACACCATATATTTT. V and J are TRBV12-5 and TRBJ1-3; D ambiguous. Trimming took off 7 bases at V and 2 bases at J, with 9 bases between the two ends. Germline assignment: CDR1 LGHNT and CDR2 FRNRAP. This CDR3 contains 13 residues.